The clone carrying this T cell receptor (beta chain) turned up a few times. The data were obtained in a study of a mutant IDH1 vaccine in newly diagnosed glioma. Looking at the study overall: A 62.5% male, 37.5% female split and a mean age of 40.4 years characterized treated patients. Earlier care involved radiotherapy, temozolomide, or both, and the majority received both.

Assay: immunoSEQ multiplex PCR; the TCRdb copy retains only in-frame clones and omits some. The sample lists about 36,000 clones, 75% to 85% occurring once. As for time point: baseline, week 1 (first vaccination visit). The treatment is: pre-vaccination baseline after standard-of-care therapy. Diagnosis in the donors showed new WHO grade 3 or 4 astrocytomas that were IDH1-mutant and ATRX-lost. The CDR3 covers 17 residues. From germline, CDR1 is MGHRA and CDR2 YSYEKL. V lost 4 bases, J lost 5 bases, and 5 bases stayed unmatched. This chain uses TRBV4-1 with TRBJ2-1, with 16 bases lining up with TRBD2. The sequencing used PBMCs, collected from a glioma patient treated with radiotherapy, temozolomide or both. This clonotype was obtained from a man between 40 and 49 years old with glioma. Some clones in this sample may be carry-over from other donors' samples. CDR3 residues: CASSLRGLAGGDNEQFF. The CDR3 DNA follows: TGCGCCAGCAGCCTTCGGGGACTAGCGGGGGGGGACAATGAGCAGTTCTTC.